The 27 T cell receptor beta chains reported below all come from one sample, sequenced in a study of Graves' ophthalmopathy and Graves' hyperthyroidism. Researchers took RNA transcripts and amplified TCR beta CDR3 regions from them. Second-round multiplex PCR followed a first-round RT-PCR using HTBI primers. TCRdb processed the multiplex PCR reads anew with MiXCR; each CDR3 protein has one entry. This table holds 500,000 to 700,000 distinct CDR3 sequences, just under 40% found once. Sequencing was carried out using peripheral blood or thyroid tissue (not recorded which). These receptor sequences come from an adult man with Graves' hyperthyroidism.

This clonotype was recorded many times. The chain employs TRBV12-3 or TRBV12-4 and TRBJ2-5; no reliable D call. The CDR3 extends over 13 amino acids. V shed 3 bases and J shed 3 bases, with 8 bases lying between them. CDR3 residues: CASSFVAKETQYF. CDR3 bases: TGTGCCAGCAGTTTCGTGGCGAAAGAGACCCAGTACTTC.

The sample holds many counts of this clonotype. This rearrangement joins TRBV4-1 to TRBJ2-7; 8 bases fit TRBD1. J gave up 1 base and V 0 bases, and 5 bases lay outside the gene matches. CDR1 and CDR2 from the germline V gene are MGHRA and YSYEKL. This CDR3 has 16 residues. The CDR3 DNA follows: TGCGCCAGCAGCCAAGAAAGACAGGGGACGTCCTACGAGCAGTACTTC. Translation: CASSQERQGTSYEQYF.

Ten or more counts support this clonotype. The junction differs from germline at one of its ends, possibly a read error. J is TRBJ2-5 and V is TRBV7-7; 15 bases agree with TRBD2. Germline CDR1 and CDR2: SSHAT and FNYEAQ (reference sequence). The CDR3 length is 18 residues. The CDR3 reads CASSQRTSGRAGMETQYF. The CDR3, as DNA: TGTGCTAGCAGCCAGCGGACTAGCGGGAGGGCTGGGATGGAGACCCAGTACTTC. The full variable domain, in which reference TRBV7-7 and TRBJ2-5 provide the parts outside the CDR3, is GAGVSQSPRYKVTKRGQDVTLRCDPISSHATLYWYQQALGQGPEFLTYFNYEAQPDKSGLPSDRFSAERPEGSISTLTIQRTEQRDSAMYRCASSQRTSGRAGMETQYFGPGTRLLVL.

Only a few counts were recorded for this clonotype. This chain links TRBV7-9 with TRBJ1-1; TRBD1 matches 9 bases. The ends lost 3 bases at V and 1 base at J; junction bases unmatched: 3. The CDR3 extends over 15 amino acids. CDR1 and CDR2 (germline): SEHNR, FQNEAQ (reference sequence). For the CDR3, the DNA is TGTGCCAGCAGCTTCCGGGACAGGGAGAACACTGAAGCTTTCTTT. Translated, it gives CASSFRDRENTEAFF.

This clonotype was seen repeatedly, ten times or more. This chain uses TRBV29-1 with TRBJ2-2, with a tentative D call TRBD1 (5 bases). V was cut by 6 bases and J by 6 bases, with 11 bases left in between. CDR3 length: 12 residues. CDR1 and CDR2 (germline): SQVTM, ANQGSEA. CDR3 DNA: TGCAGCGTCTCTACAGGACCCGGGGAGCTGTTTTTT. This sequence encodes CSVSTGPGELFF.

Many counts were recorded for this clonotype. CDR3 nucleotides: TGCAGTGCCGTAGGGCAGGGGGGGACGGGGATTCACTTT. It encodes CSAVGQGGTGIHF. J is TRBJ1-6 and V is TRBV20-1; 7 nucleotides agree with TRBD1. V gave up 6 bases and J gave up 19 bases; unmatched junction bases: 18. The CDR3 covers 13 residues. CDR1 DFQATT and CDR2 SNEGSKA come from the germline V gene (reference sequence).

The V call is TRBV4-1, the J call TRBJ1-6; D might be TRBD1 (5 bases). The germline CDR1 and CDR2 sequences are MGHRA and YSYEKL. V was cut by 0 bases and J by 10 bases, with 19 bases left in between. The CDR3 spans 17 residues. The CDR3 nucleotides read TGCGCCAGCAGCCAAGAAATCCCCGGGCAGGGTTACTCACCCCTCCACTTT. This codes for CASSQEIPGQGYSPLHF.

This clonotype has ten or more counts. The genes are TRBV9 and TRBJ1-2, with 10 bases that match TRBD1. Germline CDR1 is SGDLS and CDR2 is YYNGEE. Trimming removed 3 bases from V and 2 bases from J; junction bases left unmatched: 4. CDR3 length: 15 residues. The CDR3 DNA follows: TGTGCCAGCAGCGCCCAGGGACAGGGGAACTATGGCTACACCTTC. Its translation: CASSAQGQGNYGYTF.

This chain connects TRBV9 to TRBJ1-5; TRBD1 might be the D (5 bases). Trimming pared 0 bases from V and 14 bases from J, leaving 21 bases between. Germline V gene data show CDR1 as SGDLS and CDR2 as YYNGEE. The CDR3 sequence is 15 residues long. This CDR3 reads CASSVGGARGGHEHF. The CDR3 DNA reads TGTGCCAGCAGCGTAGGTGGGGCCCGGGGCGGTCACGAGCATTTT.

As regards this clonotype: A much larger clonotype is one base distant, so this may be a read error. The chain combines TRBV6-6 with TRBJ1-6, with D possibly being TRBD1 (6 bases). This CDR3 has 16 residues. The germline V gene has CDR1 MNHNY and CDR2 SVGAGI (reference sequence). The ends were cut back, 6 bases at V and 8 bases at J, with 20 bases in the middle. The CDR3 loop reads CASSPKGQTYDSPLHF. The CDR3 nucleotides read TGTGCCAGCAGCCCAAAAGGACAGACTTATGATTCACCCCTCCACTTT.

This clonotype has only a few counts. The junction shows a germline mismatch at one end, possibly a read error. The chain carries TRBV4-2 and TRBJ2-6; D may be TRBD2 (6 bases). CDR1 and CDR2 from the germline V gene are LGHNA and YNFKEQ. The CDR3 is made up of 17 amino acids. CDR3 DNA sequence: TGTGCCAGCAGCCAAGACTTTGGGCGGGGTGGGGCCAACATCCTGACTTTC. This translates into CASSQDFGRGGANILTF.

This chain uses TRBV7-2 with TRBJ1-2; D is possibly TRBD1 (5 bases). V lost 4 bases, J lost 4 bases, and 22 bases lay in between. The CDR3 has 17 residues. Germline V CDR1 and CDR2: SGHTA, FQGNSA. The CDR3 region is CASSSRHLAGGSYGYTF. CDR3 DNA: TGTGCCAGCAGCTCCAGGCACCTAGCGGGGGGAAGCTATGGCTACACCTTC.

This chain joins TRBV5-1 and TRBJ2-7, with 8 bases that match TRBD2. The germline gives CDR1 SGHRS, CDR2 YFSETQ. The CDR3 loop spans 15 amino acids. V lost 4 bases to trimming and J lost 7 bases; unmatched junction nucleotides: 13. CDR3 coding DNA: TGCGCCAGCAGCCGGGAGGGCCGGTCCTACAATGAGCAGTACTTC. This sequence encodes CASSREGRSYNEQYF.

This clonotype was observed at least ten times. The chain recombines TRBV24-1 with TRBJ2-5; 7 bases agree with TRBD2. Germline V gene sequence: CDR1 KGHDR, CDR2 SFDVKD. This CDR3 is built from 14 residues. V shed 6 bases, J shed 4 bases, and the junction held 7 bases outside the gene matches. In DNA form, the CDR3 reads TGTGCCACCAGTCCGGGAGGCTCCCGAGAGACCCAGTACTTC. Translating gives CATSPGGSRETQYF.

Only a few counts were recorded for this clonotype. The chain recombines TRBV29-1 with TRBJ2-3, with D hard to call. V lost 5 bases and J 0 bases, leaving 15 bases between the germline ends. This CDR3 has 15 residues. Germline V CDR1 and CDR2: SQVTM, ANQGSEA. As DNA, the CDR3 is TGCAGCGTTCGAGTGGGCGCAGCTAGCACAGATACGCAGTATTTT. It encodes CSVRVGAASTDTQYF.

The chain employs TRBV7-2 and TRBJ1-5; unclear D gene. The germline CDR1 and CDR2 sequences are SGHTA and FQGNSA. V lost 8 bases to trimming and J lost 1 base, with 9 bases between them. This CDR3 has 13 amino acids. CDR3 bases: TGTGCCAGCTGCGACCAAAGCAATCAGCCCCAGCATTTT. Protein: CASCDQSNQPQHF.

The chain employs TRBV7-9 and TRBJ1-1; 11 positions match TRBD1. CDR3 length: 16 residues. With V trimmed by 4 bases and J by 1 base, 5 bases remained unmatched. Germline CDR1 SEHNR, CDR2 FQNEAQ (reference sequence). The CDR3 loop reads CASSSRDRGTNTEAFF. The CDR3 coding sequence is TGTGCCAGCAGCTCGAGGGACAGGGGGACGAACACTGAAGCTTTCTTT.

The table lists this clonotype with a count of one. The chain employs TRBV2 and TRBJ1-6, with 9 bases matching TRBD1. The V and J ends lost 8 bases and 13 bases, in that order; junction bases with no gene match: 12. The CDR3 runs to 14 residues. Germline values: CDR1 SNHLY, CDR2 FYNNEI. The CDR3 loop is CASRQGQGAQPLHF. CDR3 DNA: TGTGCCAGCCGTCAGGGACAGGGTGCTCAGCCCCTCCACTTT.

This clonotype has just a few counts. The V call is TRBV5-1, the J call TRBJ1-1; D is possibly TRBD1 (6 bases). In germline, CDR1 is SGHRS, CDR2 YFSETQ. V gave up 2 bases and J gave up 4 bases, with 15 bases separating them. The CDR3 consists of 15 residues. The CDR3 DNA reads TGCGCCAGCAGCTTAGCACAGGGATCGAGCACTGAAGCTTTCTTT. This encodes CASSLAQGSSTEAFF.

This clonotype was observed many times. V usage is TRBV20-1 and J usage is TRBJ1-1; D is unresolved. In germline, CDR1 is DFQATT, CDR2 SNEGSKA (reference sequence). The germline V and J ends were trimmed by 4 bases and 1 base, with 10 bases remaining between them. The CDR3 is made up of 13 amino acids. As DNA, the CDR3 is TGCAGTGCTAACAACCCCTGGAACACTGAAGCTTTCTTT. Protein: CSANNPWNTEAFF.

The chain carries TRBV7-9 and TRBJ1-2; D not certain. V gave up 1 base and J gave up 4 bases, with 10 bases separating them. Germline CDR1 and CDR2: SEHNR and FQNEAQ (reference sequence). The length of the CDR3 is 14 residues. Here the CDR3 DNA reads TGTGCCAGCAGCTTAGGGGCAGAGGTCTATGGCTACACCTTC. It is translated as CASSLGAEVYGYTF.

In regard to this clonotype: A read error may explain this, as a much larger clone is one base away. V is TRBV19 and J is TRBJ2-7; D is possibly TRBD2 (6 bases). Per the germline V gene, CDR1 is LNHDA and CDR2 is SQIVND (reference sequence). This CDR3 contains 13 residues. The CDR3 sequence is CASGPGGIYELYF. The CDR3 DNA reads TGTGCCAGCGGGCCCGGGGGTATCTACGAGCTGTACTTC.

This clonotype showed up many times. The CDR3 reads CASSLVPVPSGNTIYF. The CDR3 bases are TGTGCCAGCAGCTTAGTTCCCGTGCCTTCAGGAAACACCATATATTTT. The chain couples TRBV7-2 to TRBJ1-3; D unresolved. Germline CDR1 is SGHTA and CDR2 is FQGNSA. The V gene lost 1 base and the J gene lost 4 bases, with 14 bases spanning the gap. The CDR3 totals 16 residues.

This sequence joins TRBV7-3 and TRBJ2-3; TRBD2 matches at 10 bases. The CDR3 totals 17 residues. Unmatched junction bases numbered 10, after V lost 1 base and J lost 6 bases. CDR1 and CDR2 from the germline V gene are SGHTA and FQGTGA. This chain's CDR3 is CASSLRTSGAPGDTQYF. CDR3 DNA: TGTGCCAGCAGCTTAAGAACTAGCGGGGCCCCGGGGGATACGCAGTATTTT.

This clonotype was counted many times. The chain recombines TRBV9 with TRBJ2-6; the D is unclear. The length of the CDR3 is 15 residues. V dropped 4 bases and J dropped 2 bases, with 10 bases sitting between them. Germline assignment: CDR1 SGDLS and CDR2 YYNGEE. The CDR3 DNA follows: TGTGCCAGCAGCCAAGCCTCGCCTGGGGCCAACGTCCTGACTTTC. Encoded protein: CASSQASPGANVLTF.

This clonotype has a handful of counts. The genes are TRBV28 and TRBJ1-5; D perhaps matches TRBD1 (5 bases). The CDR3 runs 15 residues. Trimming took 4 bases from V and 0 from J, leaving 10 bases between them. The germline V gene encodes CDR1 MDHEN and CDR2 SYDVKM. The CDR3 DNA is TGTGCCAGCAGTTCCGCGGGGGATAGCAATCAGCCCCAGCATTTT. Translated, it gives CASSSAGDSNQPQHF.

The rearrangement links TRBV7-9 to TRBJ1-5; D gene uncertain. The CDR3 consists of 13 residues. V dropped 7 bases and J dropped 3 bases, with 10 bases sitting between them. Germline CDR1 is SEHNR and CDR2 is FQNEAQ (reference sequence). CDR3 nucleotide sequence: TGTGCCAGCAACGCCGGAAACAATCAGCCCCAGCATTTT. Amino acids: CASNAGNNQPQHF.